A selection of T cell receptor beta chains follows, all from one sample in a study of T cell responses to AZD1222 COVID-19 vaccine. Assay: immunoSEQ multiplex PCR; the TCRdb copy retains only in-frame clones and omits some. The sample consists of 65,000 to 70,000 clones, approximately 87% of them appearing once. The material sequenced was peripheral blood, taken 28 days after the second AZD1222 dose. The receptors were sampled from an adult who received the AZD1222 COVID-19 vaccine. CDR3s include the opening cysteine and the closing phenylalanine or tryptophan. The order of the fields is V gene, D gene, J gene, clone size, CDR3 DNA, CDR3 protein. A D gene is named only where the DNA matches it firmly. The size of a clone is reported for some rows only, either as once, few or many, or as a class for expanded clones.

v_gene: TRBV2; d_gene: TRBD1; j_gene: TRBJ1-2; abundance: NA; CDR3nt: TGTGCCAGCAGTGAAGGAATCCCCCGACAGGGGTTCTATGGCTACACCTTC; CDR3aa: CASSEGIPRQGFYGYTF
v_gene: TRBV11-2; d_gene: NA; j_gene: TRBJ2-2; abundance: NA; CDR3nt: TGTGCCAGCAGCTCTTACCCTAGCCCGTTGTCCTTAACCGGGGAGCTGTTTTTT; CDR3aa: CASSSYPSPLSLTGELFF
v_gene: TRBV2; d_gene: NA; j_gene: TRBJ2-1; abundance: NA; CDR3nt: TGTGCCAGCAAAGTTATTGAGCAGTTCTTC; CDR3aa: CASKVIEQFF
v_gene: TRBV6-5; d_gene: TRBD1; j_gene: TRBJ1-1; abundance: NA; CDR3nt: TGTGCCAGCAGTTACCTCGGACAGGGTGGGGCTTTCTTT; CDR3aa: CASSYLGQGGAFF
v_gene: TRBV28; d_gene: NA; j_gene: TRBJ1-2; abundance: NA; CDR3nt: TGTGCCAGCAGGGTCCAGGGTATCTCCTATGGCTACACCTTC; CDR3aa: CASRVQGISYGYTF
v_gene: TRBV18; d_gene: TRBD1; j_gene: TRBJ2-6; abundance: NA; CDR3nt: TGTGCCAGCTCACCCTCACAGGGGGCTACTGGGGCCAACGTCCTGACTTTC; CDR3aa: CASSPSQGATGANVLTF
v_gene: TRBV3-1/TRBV3-2; d_gene: TRBD2; j_gene: TRBJ2-1; abundance: NA; CDR3nt: TGTGCCAGCGCCCTAACTAGCGGGGGACGGAGTGAGCAGTTCTTC; CDR3aa: CASALTSGGRSEQFF
v_gene: TRBV5-4; d_gene: TRBD2; j_gene: TRBJ2-5; abundance: once; CDR3nt: TGTGCCAGCAGCCCTAGCGGGAGCGGCGAGACCCAGTACTTC; CDR3aa: CASSPSGSGETQYF
v_gene: TRBV10-3; d_gene: TRBD2; j_gene: TRBJ2-2; abundance: once; CDR3nt: TGTGCCATCCAGCGGGAGAGGACCGGGGAGCTGTTTTTT; CDR3aa: CAIQRERTGELFF
v_gene: TRBV10-3; d_gene: NA; j_gene: TRBJ1-4; abundance: NA; CDR3nt: TGTGCCATCAGGGAGAACGACAGGAATAATGAAAAACTGTTTTTT; CDR3aa: CAIRENDRNNEKLFF
v_gene: TRBV10-3; d_gene: TRBD1; j_gene: TRBJ1-1; abundance: NA; CDR3nt: TGTGCCATCTCGCGGACAGGGGCGAACACTGAAGCTTTCTTT; CDR3aa: CAISRTGANTEAFF
v_gene: TRBV4-1; d_gene: NA; j_gene: TRBJ1-5; abundance: NA; CDR3nt: TGCGCCAGCAGCCAAGTCTTGGGCCAGCCCCAGCATTTT; CDR3aa: CASSQVLGQPQHF
v_gene: TRBV10-3; d_gene: NA; j_gene: TRBJ2-5; abundance: NA; CDR3nt: TGTGCCATCAGTGAGTCGTACGCGGGGTCGCAAGAGACCCAGTACTTC; CDR3aa: CAISESYAGSQETQYF
v_gene: TRBV12-2; d_gene: NA; j_gene: TRBJ2-7; abundance: NA; CDR3nt: TGTGCAAGTCGCTTAGGCATGAATGGGGACTCCTACGAGCAGTACTTC; CDR3aa: CASRLGMNGDSYEQYF
v_gene: TRBV14; d_gene: NA; j_gene: TRBJ1-6; abundance: NA; CDR3nt: TGTGCCAGCAGCCAAGACGAGGTTTCACCCCTCCACTTT; CDR3aa: CASSQDEVSPLHF
v_gene: TRBV5-1; d_gene: NA; j_gene: TRBJ2-3; abundance: NA; CDR3nt: TGCGCCAGCAGCAACCCCCCAGCCGCGCAGTATTTT; CDR3aa: CASSNPPAAQYF
v_gene: TRBV12-5; d_gene: NA; j_gene: TRBJ2-7; abundance: NA; CDR3nt: TGTGCTAGTGGTCCCTTTCGGGACCGCGGCTACGAGCAGTACTTC; CDR3aa: CASGPFRDRGYEQYF
v_gene: TRBV6-5; d_gene: NA; j_gene: TRBJ1-5; abundance: NA; CDR3nt: TGTGCCAGCAGACAGGACAGCAGCAATCAGCCCCAGCATTTT; CDR3aa: CASRQDSSNQPQHF
v_gene: TRBV11-2; d_gene: NA; j_gene: TRBJ1-2; abundance: NA; CDR3nt: TGTGCCAGCAGCTCTACAGGGTTTGGCTACACCTTC; CDR3aa: CASSSTGFGYTF
v_gene: TRBV19; d_gene: NA; j_gene: TRBJ2-5; abundance: NA; CDR3nt: TGTGCCAGTAAGACAGATCAAGAGACCCAGTACTTC; CDR3aa: CASKTDQETQYF
v_gene: TRBV6-5; d_gene: NA; j_gene: TRBJ2-5; abundance: NA; CDR3nt: TGTGCCAGCAGAAGTCCCAGTCCAGAGACCCAGTACTTC; CDR3aa: CASRSPSPETQYF
v_gene: TRBV7-9; d_gene: TRBD2; j_gene: TRBJ2-1; abundance: NA; CDR3nt: TGTGCCAGCAGCGAAGCCGACTCTCTAGCGGGATGGGATGAGCAGTTCTTC; CDR3aa: CASSEADSLAGWDEQFF
v_gene: TRBV6-6; d_gene: TRBD1; j_gene: TRBJ1-5; abundance: once; CDR3nt: TGTGCCAGCACCCAGGGGGGCGGGGTTGGTCAGCCCCAGCATTTT; CDR3aa: CASTQGGGVGQPQHF
v_gene: TRBV12-3/TRBV12-4; d_gene: NA; j_gene: TRBJ2-7; abundance: NA; CDR3nt: TGTGCCAGCAGTAAGGGCTACGAGCAGTACTTC; CDR3aa: CASSKGYEQYF
v_gene: TRBV28; d_gene: NA; j_gene: TRBJ1-5; abundance: NA; CDR3nt: TGTGCCAGCAGTGGCGCTGGGCCCCAGCATTTT; CDR3aa: CASSGAGPQHF
v_gene: TRBV6-2/TRBV6-3; d_gene: NA; j_gene: TRBJ1-2; abundance: NA; CDR3nt: TGTGCCAGCAGACCTACGGAGAACTATGGCTACACCTTC; CDR3aa: CASRPTENYGYTF
v_gene: TRBV10-1; d_gene: NA; j_gene: TRBJ2-1; abundance: NA; CDR3nt: TGCGCCAGCAACGGGGGCGACTACAATGAGCAGTTCTTC; CDR3aa: CASNGGDYNEQFF
v_gene: TRBV12-3/TRBV12-4; d_gene: NA; j_gene: TRBJ1-1; abundance: NA; CDR3nt: TGTGCCAGCAGTTTTCTGGAGGATGAAGCTTTCTTT; CDR3aa: CASSFLEDEAFF
v_gene: TRBV7-8; d_gene: NA; j_gene: TRBJ1-2; abundance: NA; CDR3nt: TGTGCCAGCAGCTCGGACAGAATCTATGGCTACACCTTC; CDR3aa: CASSSDRIYGYTF
v_gene: TRBV30; d_gene: TRBD2; j_gene: TRBJ2-3; abundance: NA; CDR3nt: TGTGCCTGGAGTTCCCTAGCGGGACGGAGCACAGATACGCAGTATTTT; CDR3aa: CAWSSLAGRSTDTQYF
v_gene: TRBV6-5; d_gene: NA; j_gene: TRBJ2-3; abundance: NA; CDR3nt: TGTGCCAGCAGGCGGGGCCCCAGCACAGATACGCAGTATTTT; CDR3aa: CASRRGPSTDTQYF
v_gene: TRBV19; d_gene: TRBD1; j_gene: TRBJ1-5; abundance: NA; CDR3nt: TGTGCCAGTAGTCCAGGACAGGCGGTGGGTAGCAATCAGCCCCAGCATTTT; CDR3aa: CASSPGQAVGSNQPQHF
v_gene: TRBV5-1; d_gene: TRBD1; j_gene: TRBJ2-1; abundance: NA; CDR3nt: TGCGCCAGCAGCTCACCCGGGACAGGGGGCAATGAGCAGTTCTTC; CDR3aa: CASSSPGTGGNEQFF
v_gene: TRBV6-5; d_gene: NA; j_gene: TRBJ1-6; abundance: few; CDR3nt: TGTGCCAGCAGTCGGCCCCTCGGCGGTTCACCCCTCCACTTT; CDR3aa: CASSRPLGGSPLHF
v_gene: TRBV27; d_gene: NA; j_gene: TRBJ1-1; abundance: NA; CDR3nt: TGTGCCAGCAGTTTATCCTCGCAGGCAACAGCTTTCTTT; CDR3aa: CASSLSSQATAFF
v_gene: TRBV28; d_gene: NA; j_gene: TRBJ2-7; abundance: NA; CDR3nt: TGTGCCAGCAGATTAACCGACAGCCACGAGCAGTACTTC; CDR3aa: CASRLTDSHEQYF
v_gene: TRBV18; d_gene: TRBD1; j_gene: TRBJ1-2; abundance: NA; CDR3nt: TGTGCCAGCTCACCGGATACGGGACAGTATGTTTGGGGCTACACCTTC; CDR3aa: CASSPDTGQYVWGYTF
v_gene: TRBV7-3; d_gene: NA; j_gene: TRBJ1-1; abundance: NA; CDR3nt: TGTGCCAGCAGCTTAATTCGAGGGTCTGAAGCTTTCTTT; CDR3aa: CASSLIRGSEAFF
v_gene: TRBV27; d_gene: NA; j_gene: TRBJ1-1; abundance: once; CDR3nt: TGTGCCAGCAGACCCGGGTCTCTTTTTGGTGAAGCTTTCTTT; CDR3aa: CASRPGSLFGEAFF
v_gene: TRBV5-1; d_gene: TRBD2; j_gene: TRBJ2-1; abundance: NA; CDR3nt: TGCGCCAGCAGCTTAGGACTAGCGCCTTACAATGAGCAGTTCTTC; CDR3aa: CASSLGLAPYNEQFF
v_gene: TRBV19; d_gene: NA; j_gene: TRBJ1-4; abundance: NA; CDR3nt: TGTGCCAGTAGTATAAGTCACAACCTAAATGAAAAACTGTTTTTT; CDR3aa: CASSISHNLNEKLFF
v_gene: TRBV7-3; d_gene: NA; j_gene: TRBJ1-1; abundance: NA; CDR3nt: TGTGCCAGCAGCTTAACTGCGACGTCGGGGGGTCCTTTCTTT; CDR3aa: CASSLTATSGGPFF
v_gene: TRBV28; d_gene: NA; j_gene: TRBJ2-5; abundance: NA; CDR3nt: TGTGCCAGCACCACTCAGGACTACGGGTACTTC; CDR3aa: CASTTQDYGYF
v_gene: TRBV29-1; d_gene: NA; j_gene: TRBJ2-1; abundance: NA; CDR3nt: TGCAGCGTTCAAGCAGGGCCCCCTCTGCTCTTC; CDR3aa: CSVQAGPPLLF
v_gene: TRBV5-1; d_gene: NA; j_gene: TRBJ2-3; abundance: NA; CDR3nt: TGCGCCAGCAGTCTTCCGACCCGCACAGATACGCAGTATTTT; CDR3aa: CASSLPTRTDTQYF
v_gene: TRBV5-6; d_gene: NA; j_gene: TRBJ1-1; abundance: NA; CDR3nt: TGTGCCAGCAGCTTGGCCCTGGGTCCTGAAGCTTTCTTT; CDR3aa: CASSLALGPEAFF
v_gene: TRBV9; d_gene: TRBD2; j_gene: TRBJ2-2; abundance: NA; CDR3nt: TGTGCCAGTAGCGGGGGTTCCGGAAGAACCGGGGAGCTGTTTTTT; CDR3aa: CASSGGSGRTGELFF
v_gene: TRBV28; d_gene: NA; j_gene: TRBJ1-2; abundance: NA; CDR3nt: TGTGCCAGCAGTGGACAGTACTATGGCTACACCTTC; CDR3aa: CASSGQYYGYTF
v_gene: TRBV15; d_gene: NA; j_gene: TRBJ1-1; abundance: NA; CDR3nt: TGTGCCACCAGCAGAGATCGAGGGGCGGGCACTGAAGCTTTCTTT; CDR3aa: CATSRDRGAGTEAFF
v_gene: TRBV5-1; d_gene: TRBD1; j_gene: TRBJ2-7; abundance: NA; CDR3nt: TGCGCCAGCAGCCCCGGACAGGGAGTTGGCTACGAGCAGTACTTC; CDR3aa: CASSPGQGVGYEQYF
v_gene: TRBV5-6; d_gene: TRBD1; j_gene: TRBJ2-2; abundance: NA; CDR3nt: TGTGCCAGCAGCATTACCGGGACAGGGGAAGGGGAGCTGTTTTTT; CDR3aa: CASSITGTGEGELFF
v_gene: TRBV6-6; d_gene: TRBD1; j_gene: TRBJ2-7; abundance: medium-sized; CDR3nt: TGTGCCAGCAGCCCCAGGGGACAGGGGGCCTCCTACGAGCAGTACTTC; CDR3aa: CASSPRGQGASYEQYF
v_gene: TRBV11-2; d_gene: NA; j_gene: TRBJ2-3; abundance: NA; CDR3nt: TGTGCCAGCAGCTTATTGGGGGATACGCAGTATTTT; CDR3aa: CASSLLGDTQYF
v_gene: TRBV5-4; d_gene: NA; j_gene: TRBJ2-5; abundance: NA; CDR3nt: TGTGCCAGCAGCTTACAGGGTAATCAAGAGACCCAGTACTTC; CDR3aa: CASSLQGNQETQYF